Sequencing of this T cell receptor beta chain was carried out in a study of T-cell reconstitution after alpha-beta-depleted transplantation in children (TCRdb year 2016). General notes on the study: Using TCR repertoire profiling, the study quantitatively followed how T-cell immune reconstitution unfolded in children after TCRalphabeta/CD19-depleted allogeneic hematopoietic cell transplantation.

A distance of 10 bases separates the germline ends of V and J, which lose 2 bases and 0 bases respectively. In the germline V gene, CDR1 corresponds to KGHSH and CDR2 to LQKENI. Measured from the cysteine to the phenylalanine, the CDR3 is 15 residues long. Here the CDR3 DNA is all that survives: 45 bases in frame from base 1. This clonotype showed up just a few times. Its antigen target is currently unknown. No quality values exist for individual bases; no much larger clone is one base distant. Libraries were constructed by PCR. This sample was sequenced with an Illumina HiSeq 2500. Molecular barcoding was employed in the preparation of TCR libraries, with unique molecular identifiers being used to normalize TCRbeta repertoire quantification. Starting from the raw public reads, TCRdb applied fastp trimming at Q25, assembled clones with MiXCR and retained in-frame beta chains. For every CDR3 protein sequence, its rows merge into one entry that carries the most common genes and DNA. The sample table records approximately 250,000 distinct CDR3 sequences; 7.5% to 10% of these occur just once. The top ten hold less than 6% of the sample.

The V and J genes are TRBV18 and TRBJ1-2, with no confidently assigned D gene. This clonotype was obtained from a human donor who donated a stem cell graft to a child with SCID. The sample here was PBMCs from the stem cell graft donor, taken from the stem cell graft. At the DNA level, the sequence is TGTGCCAGCTCACCAGGGGTTTCGCCTAACTATGGCTACACCTTC. Translated, this is CASSPGVSPNYGYTF.